The present T cell receptor beta chain was sequenced within a study of OX40 agonist ivuxolimab in advanced cancers. At the level of the study: Dose-escalation subjects each had hepatocellular carcinoma, melanoma, renal cell or head and neck cancer.

Trimming at V came to 3 bases and at J to 3 bases, leaving 1 base not matched to a gene. Germline values: CDR1 SGHVS, CDR2 FQNEAQ. The CDR3 runs to 15 residues. Study results and limitations: Fewer expanded clones were found on average in CD4+ than in CD8+ T cells. Specificity for antigen went undetermined in the expanded peripheral T cells.

Repertoires were generated with immunoSEQ multiplex PCR, while TCRdb's copy carries only in-frame clones and drops some. This repertoire shows tens of thousands of clones, approximately 84% found once; its top ten account for under 20%. In regard to this clone: Its specificity is not known.

V usage is TRBV7-8 and J usage is TRBJ2-5, with 13 bases identical to TRBD2. The specimen was CD4+ or CD8+ T cells sorted from blood, collected in a trial of the OX40 agonist ivuxolimab. This clonotype was sampled from an adult with an advanced solid tumor such as melanoma, head and neck, liver or kidney cancer. CDR3: CASSLGTSGEETQYF. The CDR3 nucleotides read TGTGCCAGCAGCTTGGGGACTAGCGGGGAAGAGACCCAGTACTTC.